Below are 6 T cell receptor beta chains sequenced from a single sample in a study of blood T cell repertoires in COVID-19. TCRdb keeps only in-frame clones here, not all; method: immunoSEQ multiplex PCR. The data hold under 150,000 clones, with 85% observed a single time. The sample consisted of PBMCs or T cells enriched from blood (not recorded which). These receptors all come from a woman aged 40 to 55 who had recovered from COVID-19.

The rearrangement uses TRBV4-2 and TRBJ2-7; maybe TRBD1 (6 bases). V was trimmed by 4 bases and J by 3 bases, leaving 13 bases between them. CDR3 length: 14 residues. Germline-derived CDR1 and CDR2 are LGHNA and YNFKEQ. CDR3 sequence (DNA): TGTGCCAGCAGCCCAGACCAGGGGAACTACGAGCAGTACTTC. Its translation is CASSPDQGNYEQYF.

This chain uses TRBV27 with TRBJ2-1; D is possibly TRBD2 (5 bases). CDR1 MNHEY and CDR2 SMNVEV come from the germline V gene (reference sequence). The CDR3 sequence is 15 residues long. V shed 8 bases and J shed 0 bases, with 14 bases lying between them. This CDR3 is CASCQRLSSYNEQFF. The CDR3 coding sequence is TGTGCCAGCTGTCAGCGGCTAAGCTCCTACAATGAGCAGTTCTTC.

This clone was counted between two and nine times. V is TRBV13 and J is TRBJ2-7; D may be TRBD2 (6 bases). In germline, CDR1 is PRHDT, CDR2 FYEKMQ (reference sequence). The CDR3 runs to 16 residues. The V end was cut by 6 bases, the J end by 0 bases, with 18 bases between. DNA of the CDR3: TGTGCCAGCAGTCGAGGTCCCGGGACTGGCTCCTACGAGCAGTACTTC. Its translation is CASSRGPGTGSYEQYF. The full variable domain, completed using reference TRBV13 and TRBJ2-7, is AAGVIQSPRHLIKEKRETATLKCYPIPRHDTVYWYQQGPGQDPQFLISFYEKMQSDKGSIPDRFSAQQFSDYHSELNMSSLELGDSALYFCASSRGPGTGSYEQYFGPGTRLTVT.

Concerning this clone itself: Sequence at one end of the junction differs from germline and may be a read error. This chain connects TRBV5-6 to TRBJ1-6, with D perhaps matching TRBD1 (5 bases). This CDR3 spans 14 amino acids. Looked up from germline, CDR1 is SGHDT and CDR2 is YYEEEE. DNA of the CDR3: TGTGCCAGCACCTTGGGGCAGGGAAATTCACCCCTCCACTTT. It yields the protein CASTLGQGNSPLHF.

For this clone: The germline gene is not matched at one end of the junction; a read error may be the cause. V and J are TRBV19 and TRBJ1-2, with 7 bases aligning to TRBD1. CDR1 and CDR2 from the germline V gene are LNHDA and SQIVND (reference sequence). The CDR3 is made up of 15 amino acids. The CDR3 DNA reads TGTGCCAGTAGTATAGGCGACAGGGACAACTATGGCCACACCTTC. The encoded protein is CASSIGDRDNYGHTF. The full variable domain, completed using reference TRBV19 and TRBJ1-2, is DGGITQSPKYLFRKEGQNVTLSCEQNLNHDAMYWYRQDPGQGLRLIYYSQIVNDFQKGDIAEGYSVSREKKESFPLTVTSAQKNPTAFYLCASSIGDRDNYGHTFGSGTRLTVV.

V gene TRBV6-5 combines with J gene TRBJ1-3; TRBD1 aligns across 10 bases. V shed 10 bases and J 3 bases; nucleotides not matched to a gene: 9. CDR1 and CDR2 from the germline V gene are MNHEY and SVGAGI. The CDR3 contains 15 residues. The CDR3 loop is CATRTGGYSGNTIYF. In DNA form, the CDR3 reads TGTGCCACGAGGACAGGGGGATATAGTGGAAACACCATATATTTT.